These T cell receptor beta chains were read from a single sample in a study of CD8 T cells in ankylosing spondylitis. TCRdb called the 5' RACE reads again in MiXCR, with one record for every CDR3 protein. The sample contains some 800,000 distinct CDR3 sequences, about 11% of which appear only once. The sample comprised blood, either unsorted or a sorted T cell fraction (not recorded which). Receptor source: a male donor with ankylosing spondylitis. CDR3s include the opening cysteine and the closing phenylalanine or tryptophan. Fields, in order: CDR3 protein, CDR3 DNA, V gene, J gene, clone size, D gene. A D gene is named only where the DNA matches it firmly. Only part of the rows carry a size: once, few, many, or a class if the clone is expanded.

CASSQGGLGSYEQYF	TGTGCCAGCAGCCAAGGGGGATTGGGGTCCTACGAGCAGTACTTC	TRBV3-1	TRBJ2-7	.	.
CAINGRSGRAQFF	TGTGCCATCAACGGGAGAAGCGGGAGGGCGCAGTTCTTC	TRBV10-3	TRBJ2-1	.	TRBD2
CSVSGLAGVSDTQYF	TGCAGTGTTTCGGGACTCGCGGGGGTATCAGATACGCAGTATTTT	TRBV20-1	TRBJ2-3	few	TRBD2
CATSQPGLAQRDEQFF	TGTGCCACCAGTCAACCGGGACTAGCGCAAAGGGATGAGCAGTTCTTC	TRBV24-1	TRBJ2-1	.	TRBD2
CSARDWLDEQFF	TGCAGTGCTAGAGATTGGTTGGATGAGCAGTTCTTC	TRBV20-1	TRBJ2-1	few	.
CASSLTGSGAYEQYF	TGTGCCAGCAGCTTAACGGGTTCGGGGGCCTACGAGCAGTACTTC	TRBV7-6	TRBJ2-7	.	.
CASSLMQGGEKLFF	TGCGCCAGCAGCTTGATGCAGGGCGGTGAAAAACTGTTTTTT	TRBV5-1	TRBJ1-4	.	.
CAIRRARGGYEQYF	TGTGCCATCAGGAGAGCAAGGGGGGGCTACGAGCAGTACTTC	TRBV10-3	TRBJ2-7	few	.
CASGEGQATGELFF	TGCGCCAGCGGAGAAGGACAGGCCACCGGGGAGCTGTTTTTT	TRBV5-1	TRBJ2-2	few	TRBD1
CSARKQSAAFF	TGCAGTGCTAGAAAGCAGTCGGCGGCTTTCTTT	TRBV20-1	TRBJ1-1	.	.
CASSQFPRETQYF	TGTGCCAGCAGCCAATTCCCAAGGGAGACCCAGTACTTC	TRBV7-8	TRBJ2-5	.	.
CASTSDKGPKGEQYF	TGTGCCAGCACTAGCGACAAGGGTCCGAAGGGGGAGCAGTACTTC	TRBV6-1	TRBJ2-7	.	.
CASSLETSGTDTQYF	TGCGCCAGCAGCTTAGAGACTAGCGGCACAGATACGCAGTATTTT	TRBV5-1	TRBJ2-3	.	TRBD2
CASSLKTGRLVF	TGTGCCAGCAGTCTAAAGACAGGGAGGTTAGTCTTC	TRBV12-3/TRBV12-4	TRBJ2-7	few	.
CASSQVPGDGPEAFF	TGCGCCAGCAGCCAAGTCCCCGGGGACGGCCCTGAAGCTTTCTTT	TRBV4-3	TRBJ1-1	many	.
CASSLFNRGSTDTQYF	TGTGCCAGCAGCCTTTTTAACAGGGGGAGCACAGATACGCAGTATTTT	TRBV4-2	TRBJ2-3	.	TRBD1
CASSAGQGESEKLFF	TGTGCCAGCAGCGCCGGACAGGGAGAGTCTGAAAAACTGTTTTTT	TRBV9	TRBJ1-4	.	TRBD1